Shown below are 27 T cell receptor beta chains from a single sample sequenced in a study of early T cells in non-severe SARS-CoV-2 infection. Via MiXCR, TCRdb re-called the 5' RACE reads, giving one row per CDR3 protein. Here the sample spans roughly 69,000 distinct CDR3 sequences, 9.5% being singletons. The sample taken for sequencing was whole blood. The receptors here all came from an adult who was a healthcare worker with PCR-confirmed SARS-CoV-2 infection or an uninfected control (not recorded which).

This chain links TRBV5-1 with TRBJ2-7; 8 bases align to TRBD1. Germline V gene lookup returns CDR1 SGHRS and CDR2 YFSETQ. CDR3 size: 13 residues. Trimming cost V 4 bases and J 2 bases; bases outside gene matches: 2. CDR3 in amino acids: CASSRTGTYEQYF. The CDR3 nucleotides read TGCGCCAGCAGCCGGACAGGGACCTACGAGCAGTACTTC.

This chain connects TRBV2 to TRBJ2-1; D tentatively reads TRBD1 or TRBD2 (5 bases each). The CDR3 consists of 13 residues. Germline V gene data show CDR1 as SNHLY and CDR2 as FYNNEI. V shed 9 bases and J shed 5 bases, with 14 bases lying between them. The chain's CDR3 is CARTGTLNNEQFF. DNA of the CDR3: TGTGCCAGGACCGGGACGCTCAACAATGAGCAGTTCTTC.

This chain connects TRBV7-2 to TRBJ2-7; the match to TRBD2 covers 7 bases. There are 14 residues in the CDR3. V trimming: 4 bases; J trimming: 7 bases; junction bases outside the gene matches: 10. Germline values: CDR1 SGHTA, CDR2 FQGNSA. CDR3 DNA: TGTGCCAGCAGCTCCGGGGCGGGAGTGAGAGAGCAGTACTTC. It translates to CASSSGAGVREQYF. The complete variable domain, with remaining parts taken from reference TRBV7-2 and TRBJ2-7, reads GAGVSQSPSNKVTEKGKDVELRCDPISGHTALYWYRQSLGQGLEFLIYFQGNSAPDKSGLPSDRFSAERTGGSVSTLTIQRTQQEDSAVYLCASSSGAGVREQYFGPGTRLTVT.

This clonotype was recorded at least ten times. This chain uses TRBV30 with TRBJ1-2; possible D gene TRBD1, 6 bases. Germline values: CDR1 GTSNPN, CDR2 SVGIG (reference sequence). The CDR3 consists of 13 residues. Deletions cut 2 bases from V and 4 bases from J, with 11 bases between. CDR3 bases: TGTGCCTGGAGTTTGGGGGCGGCCTATGGCTACACCTTC. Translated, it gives CAWSLGAAYGYTF.

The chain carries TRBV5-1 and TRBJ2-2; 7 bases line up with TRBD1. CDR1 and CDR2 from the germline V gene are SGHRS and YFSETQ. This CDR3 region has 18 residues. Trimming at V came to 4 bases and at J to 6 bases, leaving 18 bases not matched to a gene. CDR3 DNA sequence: TGCGCCAGCAGCCCTAGATCGATTAACAGGGGAGAGGCCGGGGAGCTGTTTTTT. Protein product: CASSPRSINRGEAGELFF.

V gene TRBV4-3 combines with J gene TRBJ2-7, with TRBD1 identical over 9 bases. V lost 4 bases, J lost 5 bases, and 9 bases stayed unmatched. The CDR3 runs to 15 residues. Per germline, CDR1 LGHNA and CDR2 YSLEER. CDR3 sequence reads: CASSRAGTGYDEQYF. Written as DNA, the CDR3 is TGCGCCAGCAGCCGTGCCGGGACAGGGTACGACGAGCAGTACTTC.

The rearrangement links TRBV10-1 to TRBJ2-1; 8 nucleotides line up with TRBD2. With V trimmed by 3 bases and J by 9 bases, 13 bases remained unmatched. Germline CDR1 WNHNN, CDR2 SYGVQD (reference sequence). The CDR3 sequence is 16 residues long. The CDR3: CASSDTQRESAIEQFF. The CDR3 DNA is TGCGCCAGCAGTGATACCCAGCGGGAGTCGGCTATTGAGCAGTTCTTC.

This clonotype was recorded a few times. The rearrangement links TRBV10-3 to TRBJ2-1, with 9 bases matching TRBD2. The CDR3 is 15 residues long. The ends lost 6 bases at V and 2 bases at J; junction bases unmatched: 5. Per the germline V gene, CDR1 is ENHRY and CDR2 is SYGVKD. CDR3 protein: CAISPLAGTYNEQFF. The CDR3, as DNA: TGTGCCATCAGCCCCCTAGCGGGGACCTACAATGAGCAGTTCTTC.

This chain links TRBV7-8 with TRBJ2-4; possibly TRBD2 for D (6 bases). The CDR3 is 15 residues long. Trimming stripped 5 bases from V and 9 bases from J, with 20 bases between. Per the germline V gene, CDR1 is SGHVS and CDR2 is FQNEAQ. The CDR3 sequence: CASSTLRRGSGIQYF. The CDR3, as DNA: TGTGCCAGCAGCACCCTCCGCCGGGGGAGCGGCATTCAGTACTTC.

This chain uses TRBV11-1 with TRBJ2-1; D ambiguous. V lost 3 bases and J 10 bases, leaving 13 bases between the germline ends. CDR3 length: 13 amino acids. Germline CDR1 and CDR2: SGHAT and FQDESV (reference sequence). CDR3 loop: CASSFLRVDEQFF. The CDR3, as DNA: TGTGCCAGCAGCTTTTTAAGGGTCGACGAGCAGTTCTTC.

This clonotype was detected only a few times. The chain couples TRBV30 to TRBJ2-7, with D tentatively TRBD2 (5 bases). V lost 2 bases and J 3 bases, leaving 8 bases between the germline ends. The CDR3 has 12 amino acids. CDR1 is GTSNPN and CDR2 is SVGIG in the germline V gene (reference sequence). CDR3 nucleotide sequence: TGTGCCTGGAGTTCTACTAGCTACGAGCAGTACTTC. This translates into CAWSSTSYEQYF.

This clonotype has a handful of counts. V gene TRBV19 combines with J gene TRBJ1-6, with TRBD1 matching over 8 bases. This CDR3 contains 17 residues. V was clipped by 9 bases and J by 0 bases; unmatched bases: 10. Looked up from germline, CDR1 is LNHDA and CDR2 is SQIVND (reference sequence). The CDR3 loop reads CARRETGVSSYNSPLHF. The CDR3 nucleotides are TGTGCCAGGAGAGAGACAGGGGTCAGCTCCTATAATTCACCCCTCCACTTT.

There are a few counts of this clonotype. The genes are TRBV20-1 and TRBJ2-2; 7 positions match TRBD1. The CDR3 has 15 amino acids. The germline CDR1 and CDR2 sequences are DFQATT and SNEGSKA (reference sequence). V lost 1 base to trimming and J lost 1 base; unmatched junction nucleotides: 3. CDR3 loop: CSARGTGRNTGELFF. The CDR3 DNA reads TGCAGTGCTAGAGGGACAGGCAGGAACACCGGGGAGCTGTTTTTT.

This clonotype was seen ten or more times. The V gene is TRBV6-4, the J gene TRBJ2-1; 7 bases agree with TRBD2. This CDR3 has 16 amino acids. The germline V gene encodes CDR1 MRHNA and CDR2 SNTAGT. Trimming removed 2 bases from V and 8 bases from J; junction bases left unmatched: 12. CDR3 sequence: CASSDPHPTSTDEQFF. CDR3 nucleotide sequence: TGTGCCAGCAGTGACCCGCACCCGACTAGCACCGATGAGCAGTTCTTC.

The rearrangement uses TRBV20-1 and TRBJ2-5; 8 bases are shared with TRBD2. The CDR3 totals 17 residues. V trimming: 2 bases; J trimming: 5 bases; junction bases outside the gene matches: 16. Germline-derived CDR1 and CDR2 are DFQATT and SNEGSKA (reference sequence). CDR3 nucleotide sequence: TGCAGTGCTAGAATCCCCCGAGCGGGAGCTTCAGGGGAGACCCAGTACTTC. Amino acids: CSARIPRAGASGETQYF.

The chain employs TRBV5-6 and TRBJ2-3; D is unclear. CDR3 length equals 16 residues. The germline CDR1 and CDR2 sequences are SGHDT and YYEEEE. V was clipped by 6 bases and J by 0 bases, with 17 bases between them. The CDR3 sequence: CASILLGLRSTDTQYF. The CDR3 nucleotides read TGTGCCAGCATTCTTCTGGGTTTGAGGAGCACAGATACGCAGTATTTT.

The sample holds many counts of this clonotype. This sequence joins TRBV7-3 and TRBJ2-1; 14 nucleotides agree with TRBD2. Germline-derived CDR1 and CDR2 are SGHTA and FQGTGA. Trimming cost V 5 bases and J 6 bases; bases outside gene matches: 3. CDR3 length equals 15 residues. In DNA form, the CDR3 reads TGTGCCAGCAGCCTCGGACTAGCGGGAGGCAATGAGCAGTTCTTC. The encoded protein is CASSLGLAGGNEQFF.

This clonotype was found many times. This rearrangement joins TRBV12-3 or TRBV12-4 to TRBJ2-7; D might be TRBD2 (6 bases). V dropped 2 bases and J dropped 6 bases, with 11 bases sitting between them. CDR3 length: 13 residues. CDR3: CASSLRGYGEQYF. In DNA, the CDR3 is TGTGCCAGCAGTTTACGGGGGTACGGCGAGCAGTACTTC.

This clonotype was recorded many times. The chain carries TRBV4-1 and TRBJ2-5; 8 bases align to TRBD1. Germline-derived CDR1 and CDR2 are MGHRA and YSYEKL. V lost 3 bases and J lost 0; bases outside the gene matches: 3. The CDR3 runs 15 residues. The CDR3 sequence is CASSHPDRDQETQYF. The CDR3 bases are TGCGCCAGCAGCCACCCGGACAGGGACCAAGAGACCCAGTACTTC.

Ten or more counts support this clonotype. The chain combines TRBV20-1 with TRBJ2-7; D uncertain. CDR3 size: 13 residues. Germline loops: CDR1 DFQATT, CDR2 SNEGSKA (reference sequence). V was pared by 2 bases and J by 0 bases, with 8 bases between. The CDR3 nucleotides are TGCAGTGCTAGAAAACCAAGCTCCTACGAGCAGTACTTC. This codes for CSARKPSSYEQYF.

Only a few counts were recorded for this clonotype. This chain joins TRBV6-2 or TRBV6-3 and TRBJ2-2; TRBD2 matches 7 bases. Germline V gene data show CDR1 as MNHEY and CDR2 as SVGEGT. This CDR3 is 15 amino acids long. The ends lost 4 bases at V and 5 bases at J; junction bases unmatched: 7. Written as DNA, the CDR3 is TGTGCCAGCAGTTCTCTAGCGGAGGGAACCGGGGAGCTGTTTTTT. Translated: CASSSLAEGTGELFF.

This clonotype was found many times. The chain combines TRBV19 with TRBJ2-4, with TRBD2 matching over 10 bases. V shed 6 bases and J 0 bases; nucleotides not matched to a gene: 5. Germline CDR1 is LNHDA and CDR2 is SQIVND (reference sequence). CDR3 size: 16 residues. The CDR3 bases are TGTGCCAGTAGCCAACTAGCGGGGCTAGCCAAAAACATTCAGTACTTC. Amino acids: CASSQLAGLAKNIQYF.

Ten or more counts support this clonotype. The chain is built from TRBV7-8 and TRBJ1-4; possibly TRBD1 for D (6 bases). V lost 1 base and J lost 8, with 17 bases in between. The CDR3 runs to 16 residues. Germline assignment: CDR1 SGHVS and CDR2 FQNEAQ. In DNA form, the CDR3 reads TGTGCCAGCAGCTTAGTAAGGGGGAGTATAGACGAAAAACTGTTTTTT. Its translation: CASSLVRGSIDEKLFF.

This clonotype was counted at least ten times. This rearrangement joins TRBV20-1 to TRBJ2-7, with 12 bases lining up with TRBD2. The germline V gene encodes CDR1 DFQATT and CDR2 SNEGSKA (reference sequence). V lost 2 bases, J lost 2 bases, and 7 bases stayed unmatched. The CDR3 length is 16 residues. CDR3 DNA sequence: TGCAGTGCTAGATCTATTACTAGCGGGGGGACCTACGAGCAGTACTTC. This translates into CSARSITSGGTYEQYF.

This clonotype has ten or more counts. In nucleotides, the CDR3 is TGCAGCGTCTCAGACAGGGGGCGTCAGCCCCAGCATTTT. This gives the protein CSVSDRGRQPQHF. The J gene is TRBJ1-5, the V gene TRBV29-1; 10 nucleotides line up with TRBD1. Germline CDR1 is SQVTM and CDR2 is ANQGSEA. CDR3 length: 13 amino acids. The V segment lost 6 bases and the J segment 6 bases; nucleotides outside the gene matches: 5.

The CDR3 DNA follows: TGTGCCAGCAGCTTAGAATTGAACATTCAGTACTTC. Translated: CASSLELNIQYF. The chain links TRBV11-2 to TRBJ2-4, with D uncertain. V lost 0 bases to trimming and J lost 7 bases, with 4 bases between them. The CDR3 consists of 12 residues. Germline V gives CDR1 SGHAT, CDR2 FQNNGV.

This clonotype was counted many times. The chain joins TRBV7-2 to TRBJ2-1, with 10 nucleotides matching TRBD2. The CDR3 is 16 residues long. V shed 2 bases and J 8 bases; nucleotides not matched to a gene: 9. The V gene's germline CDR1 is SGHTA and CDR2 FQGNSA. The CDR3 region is CASSLSGRVLFDEQFF. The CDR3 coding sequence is TGTGCCAGCAGCTTAAGCGGGAGGGTTTTGTTTGATGAGCAGTTCTTC.